This entry lists 2 T cell receptor beta chains sequenced from one sample in a study of blood T cells in healthy people across ages. Then a second PCR, running roughly 7 to 11 cycles, was carried out with a sample-barcoded 5' primer and a J-beta primer mix. Using its own MiXCR run on the 5' RACE reads, TCRdb lists one record per CDR3 protein. The table lists about 1.5 million distinct CDR3 sequences, under 55% of them singletons. The material sequenced was blood. Source of these receptors: a woman aged 18-29 years in good health.

This clonotype was picked up a small number of times. The chain combines TRBV20-1 with TRBJ2-1; 7 bases fit TRBD1. From germline, CDR1 is DFQATT and CDR2 SNEGSKA (reference sequence). The length of the CDR3 is 14 residues. Trimming at V came to 3 bases and at J to 3 bases, leaving 5 bases not matched to a gene. The CDR3 sequence is CSARPGTDYNEQFF. DNA of the CDR3: TGCAGTGCTAGGCCCGGGACAGACTACAATGAGCAGTTCTTC.

CDR3 amino acids: CASSPPGRAHTDTQYF. The CDR3 DNA follows: TGTGCCAGCAGCCCCCCGGGTAGGGCCCACACAGATACGCAGTATTTT. The chain carries TRBV3-1 and TRBJ2-3; D remains ambiguous. Trimming stripped 4 bases from V and 2 bases from J, with 16 bases between. CDR1 LGHDT and CDR2 YNNKEL come from the germline V gene (reference sequence). CDR3 length: 16 amino acids.